Reported below is one TCR beta chain. The antigen this receptor binds is unknown. No per-base quality is available; no much larger clone lies one base away. RNA was extracted using the RNeasy kit, and about 0.5 to 1 microgram was reverse transcribed with random hexamers. The immunoSEQ multiplex PCR assay, which covers 54 Vbeta and 13 Jbeta segments, was used to amplify TCR beta CDR3 regions. To correct PCR amplification bias, a synthetic template baseline was used for both primer optimization and computational correction. In the source study's methods: Reads were annotated to V, D and J genes according to IMGT and were analyzed with immunoSEQ Analyzer, with only productive sequences retained. Clonality was computed as one minus Shannon entropy normalized by log2 of the number of productive unique sequences. Public and private clones were assessed among the 100 most prevalent clones of each patient and control. Clones were defined as Susac-specific if absent from the healthy and MS cohorts, from more than 900 published viral clones and from other ImmuneACCESS disease sequences. TCRdb reanalyzed the raw reads on its own, using fastp at Q25 for trimming and MiXCR for clone calling, and kept in-frame beta chains. Merged by CDR3 protein, the rows form single entries marked with the most common genes and DNA. V and J calls and clone size were set by TCRdb, not the authors. The sample table records over 350,000 distinct CDR3 sequences; 75% to 90% of these occur just once. Under 0.15% of the sample belongs to the ten largest clones.

Trimming removed 4 bases from V and 1 base from J, leaving 14 bases between the germline ends. The CDR3, from cysteine to phenylalanine, totals 15 residues. Only the CDR3 region is kept as DNA, spanning 45 bases read in frame from base 1. CDR1 and CDR2 are drawn from the germline V gene: MGHRA, YSYEKL. This specimen comes from a study of CD8 T cells in Susac syndrome (dated 2019 in TCRdb). Turning to the overall study: The study used repertoire sequencing to test whether antigen drove CD8+ T cell activation and differentiation in Susac syndrome. The study compared CD8+ T cell repertoire clonality among approximately twelve healthy donors, approximately 14 Susac syndrome patients and around 16 multiple sclerosis patients. Points the paper makes about the study in general: The study acknowledged that relatively few individuals were included in the TCR sequencing and HLA analysis.

Peripheral blood CD8+ and CD4+ T cells from healthy donors, Susac syndrome patients and multiple sclerosis patients were profiled using high-throughput TCR beta sequencing. Treatment-naive patients with stable or active relapsing-remitting disease fulfilling revised McDonald criteria were used as multiple sclerosis controls. Bulk CD8+ and CD4+ T cells were purified magnetically by negative isolation, whereas CD8+ TEMRA cells were enriched by FACS. Blood was drawn into EDTA tubes, processed within 24 hours, and PBMCs were isolated by density gradient centrifugation. PBMCs intended for TCR sequencing were frozen in liquid nitrogen and were later thawed in a 37 degrees C water bath. Purity of sorted or isolated CD4+, CD8+ and CD8+ TEMRA cells was at least 90%.

The sequencing sample was made of CD8+ T cells from PBMCs. The V and J genes are TRBV4-1 and TRBJ2-7; TRBD1 could be the D gene, as 6 bases match. The clonotype originates from a human donor with multiple sclerosis. The sequenced DNA: TGCGCCAGCAGCCCCGAGACAGGTCTATCCTACGAGCAGTACTTC. Translation gives CASSPETGLSYEQYF.